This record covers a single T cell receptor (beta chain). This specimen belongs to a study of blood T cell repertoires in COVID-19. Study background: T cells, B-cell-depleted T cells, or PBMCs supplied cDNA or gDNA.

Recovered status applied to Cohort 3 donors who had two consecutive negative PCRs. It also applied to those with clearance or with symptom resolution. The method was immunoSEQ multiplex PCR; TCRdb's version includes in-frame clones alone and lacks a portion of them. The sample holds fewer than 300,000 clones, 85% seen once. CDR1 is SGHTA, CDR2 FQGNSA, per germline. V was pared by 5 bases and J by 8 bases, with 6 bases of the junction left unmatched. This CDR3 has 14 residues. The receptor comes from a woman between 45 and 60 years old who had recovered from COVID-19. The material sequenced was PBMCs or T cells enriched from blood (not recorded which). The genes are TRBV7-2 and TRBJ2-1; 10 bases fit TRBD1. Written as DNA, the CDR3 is TGTGCCAGCAGCAGGGACAGGGGTACGGATGAGCAGTTCTTC. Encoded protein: CASSRDRGTDEQFF.